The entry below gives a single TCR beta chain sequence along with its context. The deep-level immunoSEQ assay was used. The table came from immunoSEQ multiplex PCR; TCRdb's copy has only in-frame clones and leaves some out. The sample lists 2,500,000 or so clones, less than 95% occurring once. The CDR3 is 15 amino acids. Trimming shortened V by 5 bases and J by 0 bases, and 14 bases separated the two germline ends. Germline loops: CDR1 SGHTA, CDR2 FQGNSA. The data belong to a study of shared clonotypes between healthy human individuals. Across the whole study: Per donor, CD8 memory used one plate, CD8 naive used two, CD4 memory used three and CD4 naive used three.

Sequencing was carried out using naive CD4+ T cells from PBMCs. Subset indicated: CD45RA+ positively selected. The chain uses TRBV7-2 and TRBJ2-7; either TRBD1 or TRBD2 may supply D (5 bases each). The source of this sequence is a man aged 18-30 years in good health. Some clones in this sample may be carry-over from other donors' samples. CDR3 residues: CASSPQPGPSYEQYF. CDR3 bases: TGTGCCAGCAGCCCCCAGCCGGGACCCTCCTACGAGCAGTACTTC.